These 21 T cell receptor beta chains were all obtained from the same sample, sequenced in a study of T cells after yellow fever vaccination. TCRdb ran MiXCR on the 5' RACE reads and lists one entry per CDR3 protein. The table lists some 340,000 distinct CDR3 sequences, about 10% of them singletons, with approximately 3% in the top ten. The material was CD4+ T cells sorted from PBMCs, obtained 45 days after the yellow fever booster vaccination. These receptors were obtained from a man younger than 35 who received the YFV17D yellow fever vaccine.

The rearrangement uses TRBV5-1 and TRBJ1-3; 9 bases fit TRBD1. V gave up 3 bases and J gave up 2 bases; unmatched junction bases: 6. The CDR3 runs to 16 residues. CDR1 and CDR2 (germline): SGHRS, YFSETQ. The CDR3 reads CASSSIQGATGNTIYF. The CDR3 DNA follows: TGCGCCAGCAGCTCGATACAGGGGGCAACTGGAAACACCATATATTTT. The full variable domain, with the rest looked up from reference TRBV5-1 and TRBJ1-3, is KAGVTQTPRYLIKTRGQQVTLSCSPISGHRSVSWYQQTPGQGLQFLFEYFSETQRNKGNFPGRFSGRQFSNSRSEMNVSTLELGDSALYLCASSSIQGATGNTIYFGEGSWLTVV.

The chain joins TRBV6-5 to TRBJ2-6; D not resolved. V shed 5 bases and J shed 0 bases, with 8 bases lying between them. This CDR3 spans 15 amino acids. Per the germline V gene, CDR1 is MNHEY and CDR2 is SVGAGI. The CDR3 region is CASSLQYSGANVLTF. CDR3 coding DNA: TGTGCCAGCAGTCTACAATACTCTGGGGCCAACGTCCTGACTTTC.

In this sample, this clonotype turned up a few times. CDR3 sequence: CASGERVTEAFF. In nucleotides, the CDR3 is TGTGCCAGCGGGGAGCGGGTTACTGAAGCTTTCTTT. The rearrangement uses TRBV6-5 and TRBJ1-1, with D unresolved. Trimming left V 8 bases short and J 5 bases short, with 12 bases between. Germline-derived CDR1 and CDR2 are MNHEY and SVGAGI. This CDR3 is built from 12 residues.

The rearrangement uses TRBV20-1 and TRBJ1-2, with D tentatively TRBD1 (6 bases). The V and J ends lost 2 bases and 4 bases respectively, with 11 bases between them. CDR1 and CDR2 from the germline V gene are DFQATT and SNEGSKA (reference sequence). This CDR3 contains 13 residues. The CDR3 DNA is TGCAGTGCTAGATTCGGGGGCAGCTATGGCTACACCTTC. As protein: CSARFGGSYGYTF.

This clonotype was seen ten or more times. The CDR3 DNA reads as TGTGCCAGCAGTTTACAAGGGCCTCATCAGCCCCAGCATTTT. This translates into CASSLQGPHQPQHF. The gene calls are TRBV27 and TRBJ1-5; D is ambiguous. The germline V gene has CDR1 MNHEY and CDR2 SMNVEV (reference sequence). The CDR3 extends over 14 amino acids. The germline V and J ends were trimmed by 2 bases and 5 bases, with 10 bases remaining between them.

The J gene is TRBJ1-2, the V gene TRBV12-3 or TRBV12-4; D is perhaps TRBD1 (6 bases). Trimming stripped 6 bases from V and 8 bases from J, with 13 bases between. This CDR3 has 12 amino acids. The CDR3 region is CASSFHRAGYTF. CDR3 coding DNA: TGTGCCAGCAGCTTTCACAGGGCGGGCTACACCTTC.

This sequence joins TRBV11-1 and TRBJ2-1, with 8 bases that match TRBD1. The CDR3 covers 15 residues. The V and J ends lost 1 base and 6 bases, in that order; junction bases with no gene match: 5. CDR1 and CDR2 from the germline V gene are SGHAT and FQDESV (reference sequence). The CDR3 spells CASSLGRGLGNEQFF. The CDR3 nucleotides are TGTGCCAGCAGCTTAGGCAGGGGGCTCGGCAATGAGCAGTTCTTC.

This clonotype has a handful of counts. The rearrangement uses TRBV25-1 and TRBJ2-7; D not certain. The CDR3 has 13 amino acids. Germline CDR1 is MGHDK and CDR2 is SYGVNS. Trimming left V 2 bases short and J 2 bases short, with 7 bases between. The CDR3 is CASSEPVTYEQYF. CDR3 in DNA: TGTGCCAGCAGTGAACCCGTCACCTACGAGCAGTACTTC.

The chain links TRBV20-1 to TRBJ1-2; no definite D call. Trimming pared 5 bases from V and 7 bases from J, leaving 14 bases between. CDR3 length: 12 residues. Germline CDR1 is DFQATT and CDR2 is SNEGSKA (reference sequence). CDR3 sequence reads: CSAQETYRGYTF. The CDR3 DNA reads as TGCAGTGCTCAGGAAACCTATCGTGGCTACACCTTC.

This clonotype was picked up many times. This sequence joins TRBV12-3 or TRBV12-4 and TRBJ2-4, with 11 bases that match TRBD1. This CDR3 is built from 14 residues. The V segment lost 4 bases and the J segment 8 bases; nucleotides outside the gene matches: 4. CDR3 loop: CASSSGTGGDIQYF. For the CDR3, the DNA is TGTGCCAGCAGTTCCGGGACAGGGGGGGACATTCAGTACTTC.

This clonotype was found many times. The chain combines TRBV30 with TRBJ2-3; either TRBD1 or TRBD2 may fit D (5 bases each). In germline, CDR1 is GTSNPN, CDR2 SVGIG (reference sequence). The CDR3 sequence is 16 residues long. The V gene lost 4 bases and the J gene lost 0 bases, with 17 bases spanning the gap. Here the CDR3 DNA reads TGTGCCTGGATCACCCGGGACCGGGCGAGCACAGATACGCAGTATTTT. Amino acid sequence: CAWITRDRASTDTQYF.

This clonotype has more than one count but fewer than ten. The CDR3 sequence: CASSQMAGNQPQHF. CDR3 nucleotides: TGTGCCAGCAGCCAAATGGCTGGCAATCAGCCCCAGCATTTT. V is TRBV3-1 and J is TRBJ1-5; D is uncertain. Germline V CDR1 and CDR2: LGHDT, YNNKEL (reference sequence). The germline V and J ends were trimmed by 2 bases and 2 bases, with 7 bases remaining between them. The CDR3 extends over 14 amino acids.

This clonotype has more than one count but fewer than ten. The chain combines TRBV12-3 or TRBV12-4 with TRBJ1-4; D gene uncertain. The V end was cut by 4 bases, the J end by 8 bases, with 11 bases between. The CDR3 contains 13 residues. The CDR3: CASSSPEREKLFF. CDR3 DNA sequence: TGTGCCAGCAGTTCCCCGGAGAGAGAAAAACTGTTTTTT.

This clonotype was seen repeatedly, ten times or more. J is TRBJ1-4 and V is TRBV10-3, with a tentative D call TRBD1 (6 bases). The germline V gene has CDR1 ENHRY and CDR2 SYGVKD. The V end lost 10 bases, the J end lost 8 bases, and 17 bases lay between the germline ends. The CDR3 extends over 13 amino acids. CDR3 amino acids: CATTYRVREKLFF. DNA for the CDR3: TGTGCCACAACGTACAGGGTTCGGGAAAAACTGTTTTTT.

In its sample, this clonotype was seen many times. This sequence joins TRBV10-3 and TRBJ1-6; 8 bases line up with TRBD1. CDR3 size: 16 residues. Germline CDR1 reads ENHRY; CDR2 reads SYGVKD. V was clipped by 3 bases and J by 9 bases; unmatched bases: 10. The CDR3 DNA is TGTGCCATCAGTGATCGTGCCAGGGACAGGTCTTCACCCCTCCACTTT. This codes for CAISDRARDRSSPLHF.

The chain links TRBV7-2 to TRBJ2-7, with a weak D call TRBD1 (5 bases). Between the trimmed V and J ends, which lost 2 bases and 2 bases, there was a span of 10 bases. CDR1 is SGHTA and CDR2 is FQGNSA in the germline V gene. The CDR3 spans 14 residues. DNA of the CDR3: TGTGCCAGCAGCTTAACAGGAAGTACCTACGAGCAGTACGTC. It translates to CASSLTGSTYEQYV.

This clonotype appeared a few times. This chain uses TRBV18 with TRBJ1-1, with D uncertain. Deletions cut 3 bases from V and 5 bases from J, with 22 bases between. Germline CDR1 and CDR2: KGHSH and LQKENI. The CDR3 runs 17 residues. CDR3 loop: CASSPAGREGMETEAFF. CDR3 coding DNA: TGTGCCAGCTCACCCGCGGGGAGGGAAGGGATGGAGACTGAAGCTTTCTTT.

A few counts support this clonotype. Here the CDR3 DNA reads TGTGCCAGCAGCCGTGGCTCACTAGCGGGGGTCTACACCGGGGAGCTGTTTTTT. Translating it yields CASSRGSLAGVYTGELFF. The V and J genes are TRBV3-1 and TRBJ2-2; 11 positions agree with TRBD2. The CDR3 extends over 18 amino acids. Germline assignment: CDR1 LGHDT and CDR2 YNNKEL (reference sequence). J lost 3 bases, V lost 4 bases, and 10 bases had no gene match.

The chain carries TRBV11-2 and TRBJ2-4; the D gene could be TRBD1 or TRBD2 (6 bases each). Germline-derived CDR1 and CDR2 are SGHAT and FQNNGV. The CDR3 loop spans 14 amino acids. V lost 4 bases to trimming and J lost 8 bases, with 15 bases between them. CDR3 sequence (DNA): TGTGCCAGCAGCTACAGGGCCACGGGGGACATTCAGTACTTC. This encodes CASSYRATGDIQYF.

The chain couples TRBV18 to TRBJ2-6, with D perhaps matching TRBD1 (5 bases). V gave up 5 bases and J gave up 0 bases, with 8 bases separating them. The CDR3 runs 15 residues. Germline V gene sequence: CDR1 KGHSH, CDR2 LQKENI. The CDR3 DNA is TGTGCCAGCTCATCAGGGCCCTCTGGGGCCAACGTCCTGACTTTC. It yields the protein CASSSGPSGANVLTF.

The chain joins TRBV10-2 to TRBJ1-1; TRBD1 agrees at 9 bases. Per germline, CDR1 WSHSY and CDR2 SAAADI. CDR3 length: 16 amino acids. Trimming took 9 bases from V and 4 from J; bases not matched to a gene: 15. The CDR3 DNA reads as TGCGCCAGTTCGATATTCCCGGGACAGGGTACCACTGAAGCTTTCTTT. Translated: CASSIFPGQGTTEAFF.